The 5 T cell receptor beta chains below come from one sample, sequenced in a study of blood T cell repertoires in COVID-19. Assay used: immunoSEQ multiplex PCR; TCRdb lists only in-frame clones, some missing. The sample has 90,000 to 150,000 clones, 70% to 90% seen once; the top ten hold 3.5% to 4.5%. Sample: peripheral blood. The origin of the receptors is a man between 60 and 75 years old with acute or convalescent COVID-19.

V is TRBV6-1 and J is TRBJ1-2, with unresolved D. V lost 7 bases and J lost 3, with 9 bases in between. Germline CDR1 reads MNHNS; CDR2 reads SASEGT. The CDR3 has 12 amino acids. The DNA for the CDR3 is TGTGCCAGCACTATCGGGGACTATGGCTACACCTTC. This gives the protein CASTIGDYGYTF.

The chain employs TRBV27 and TRBJ1-1, with D possibly matching TRBD1 (5 bases). The germline gives CDR1 MNHEY, CDR2 SMNVEV (reference sequence). The CDR3 totals 12 residues. The V end was cut by 5 bases, the J end by 5 bases, with 9 bases between. Written as DNA, the CDR3 is TGTGCCAGCAGTCGCCCAGGGACTGAAGCTTTCTTT. Translated, it gives CASSRPGTEAFF.

The V call is TRBV28, the J call TRBJ2-2, with 11 bases that match TRBD2. The CDR3 spans 17 residues. Germline trimming cut 3 bases from V and 1 base from J; bases unmatched to any gene: 4. In germline, CDR1 is MDHEN, CDR2 SYDVKM. In DNA, the CDR3 is TGTGCCAGCAGTTTGGGGGGACTAGCGGAGAACACCGGGGAGCTGTTTTTT. It yields the protein CASSLGGLAENTGELFF.

The rearrangement joins TRBV18 to TRBJ2-7; possible D gene TRBD2, 5 bases. V shed 7 bases and J shed 6 bases, with 16 bases lying between them. CDR1 and CDR2 (germline): KGHSH, LQKENI. This CDR3 is 13 amino acids long. The CDR3 DNA reads as TGTGCCAGCTTCGCTGAGCTAGCCGGCGAGCAGTACTTC. Its protein is CASFAELAGEQYF.

The chain combines TRBV4-1 with TRBJ1-5; 9 positions match TRBD1. The CDR3 covers 17 residues. Unmatched junction bases numbered 15, after V lost 8 bases and J lost 4 bases. Germline CDR1 and CDR2: MGHRA and YSYEKL. The CDR3 loop is CASVARDRAPRNQPQHF. In nucleotides, the CDR3 is TGCGCCAGCGTCGCGAGGGACAGGGCTCCCCGTAATCAGCCCCAGCATTTT.